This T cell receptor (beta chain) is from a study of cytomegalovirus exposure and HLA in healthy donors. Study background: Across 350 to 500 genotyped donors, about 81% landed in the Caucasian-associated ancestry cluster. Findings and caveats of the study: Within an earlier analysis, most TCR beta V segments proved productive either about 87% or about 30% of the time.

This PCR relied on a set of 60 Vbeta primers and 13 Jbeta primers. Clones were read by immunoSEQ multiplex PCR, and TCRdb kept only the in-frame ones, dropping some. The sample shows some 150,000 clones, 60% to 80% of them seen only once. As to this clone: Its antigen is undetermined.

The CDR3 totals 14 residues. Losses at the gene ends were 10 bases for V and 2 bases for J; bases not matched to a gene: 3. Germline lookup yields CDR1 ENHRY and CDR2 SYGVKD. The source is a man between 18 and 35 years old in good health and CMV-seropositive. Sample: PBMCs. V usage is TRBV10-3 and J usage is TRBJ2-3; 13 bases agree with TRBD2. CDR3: CATGLAGDTDTQYF. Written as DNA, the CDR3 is TGTGCCACCGGACTAGCGGGGGACACAGATACGCAGTATTTT.